This T cell receptor beta chain was documented in a study of beta chain features in type 1 diabetes. Findings and caveats of the study: Insertion counts at VDJ junctions were lower in type 1 diabetes patients, who also showed more deletions there. In all four CD4+ subsets, TCRB CDR3 length was significantly, moderately reduced in type 1 diabetes.

The length of the CDR3 is 14 residues. Germline assignment: CDR1 ENHRY and CDR2 SYGVKD. V lost 2 bases and J 2 bases, leaving 9 bases between the germline ends. The study reverse transcribed the entire isolated RNA, so it sequenced expressed TCRB transcripts. Approximately 3.6 million reads, on average, came from each naive, central memory and regulatory T cell sample. Profiled with immunoSEQ multiplex PCR; TCRdb holds only in-frame clones, not every one. Counted here are 500,000 to 800,000 clones, roughly 12% occurring once; the ten biggest clones make up more than 0.09%. A note on this clone: Its antigen is unknown.

Without exception, sorted populations had purity beyond 98%. V is TRBV10-3 and J is TRBJ2-5; D might be TRBD1 or TRBD2, each matching 5 bases. The sequence derives from a man aged 25 to 40 with type 1 diabetes. Input material: naive CD4+ T cells from blood. CDR3 DNA sequence: TGTGCCATCAGTGAGAGGGACCGGCAAGAGACCCAGTACTTC. This translates into CAISERDRQETQYF.